The TCR beta chain described here comes from a study of response to subunit inactivated influenza vaccine. The CDR3 is 19 amino acids. Trimming cost V 11 bases and J 0 bases; bases outside gene matches: 24. Germline loops: CDR1 SGHAT, CDR2 FQDESV (reference sequence). In its sample, this clonotype was seen once. What it binds is not known. Findings and limits, study-wide: Authors suggested seasonal influenza vaccinations each recruit few new T cells.

TCRdb ran MiXCR on the RT-PCR reads and lists one entry per CDR3 protein. The sample lists fewer than 650,000 distinct CDR3 sequences, roughly 13% occurring once. This clonotype was sampled from a man aged 50 to 60 who received an inactivated influenza vaccine. The sequences come from PBMCs from blood, collected around seven weeks after vaccination. The V gene is TRBV11-1, the J gene TRBJ2-5; 7 bases line up with TRBD1. CDR3: CAFSLNSGTQGENQETQYF. The CDR3 bases are TGTGCCTTCAGTTTAAATTCCGGCACTCAGGGGGAGAACCAAGAGACCCAGTACTTC.